This is a list of T cell receptor beta chains from one sample in a study of blood T cell repertoires in COVID-19. Data came from immunoSEQ multiplex PCR; TCRdb stores just in-frame clones and leaves some out. The top ten clones hold under 5% of a sample with 350,000 or so clones, roughly 90% of them seen once. Sequenced material: peripheral blood. The source of these receptors is a woman aged 55-69 years with COVID-19, enrolled during active disease. Both conserved end residues are part of each CDR3. D genes are given only for firm matches. The listing skips clone size in some rows; elsewhere it reads once, few, many or a size class.

J gene	D gene	V gene	clone size	CDR3 protein	CDR3 DNA
TRBJ2-6	TRBD1	TRBV4-1	NA	CASSQEGWTGSGANVLTF	TGCGCCAGCAGCCAAGAGGGTTGGACAGGGAGTGGGGCCAACGTCCTGACTTTC
TRBJ1-3	NA	TRBV5-1	NA	CASSLTTDGYSREGNTIYF	TGCGCCAGCAGCTTGACTACCGACGGATATTCTCGGGAAGGAAACACCATATATTTT
TRBJ2-3	TRBD1	TRBV18	NA	CASSPQTGADTQYF	TGTGCCAGCTCACCTCAGACAGGGGCAGATACGCAGTATTTT
TRBJ1-1	NA	TRBV28	many	CASSKFYRDTEAFF	TGTGCCAGCAGTAAATTCTACAGGGATACTGAAGCTTTCTTT
TRBJ2-1	TRBD1	TRBV27	NA	CASSLPDRGLRNEQFF	TGTGCCAGCAGTTTACCCGACAGGGGGCTAAGAAATGAGCAGTTCTTC
TRBJ1-5	NA	TRBV19	NA	CASTNRGKPQHF	TGTGCCAGTACCAATCGCGGTAAGCCCCAGCATTTT
TRBJ1-5	NA	TRBV7-8	NA	CASSRSQGQGYNQPQHF	TGTGCCAGCAGCAGAAGCCAAGGGCAGGGGTACAATCAGCCCCAGCATTTT
TRBJ1-5	TRBD1	TRBV15	NA	CATSRAGQGSNQPQHF	TGTGCCACCAGCAGGGCTGGACAGGGAAGCAATCAGCCCCAGCATTTT
TRBJ2-6	NA	TRBV6-5	NA	CASSRANSGANVLTF	TGTGCCAGCAGCCGCGCGAACTCTGGGGCCAACGTCCTGACTTTC
TRBJ1-3	TRBD1	TRBV6-5	once	CASSRTGTGGNTIYF	TGTGCCAGCAGTCGGACCGGGACAGGGGGAAACACCATATATTTT
TRBJ1-1	NA	TRBV2	NA	CASRTTGNTEAFF	TGTGCCAGCAGAACTACAGGGAACACTGAAGCTTTCTTT
TRBJ1-4	NA	TRBV28	NA	CASRGAGYFEKLFF	TGTGCCAGCAGGGGGGCAGGGTATTTTGAAAAACTGTTTTTT
TRBJ1-2	NA	TRBV14	NA	CASSQDLATGYTF	TGTGCCAGCAGCCAAGATTTGGCCACCGGCTACACCTTC
TRBJ1-2	NA	TRBV6-5	NA	CASSLRYGYTF	TGTGCCAGCTCTCTCCGTTATGGCTACACCTTC
TRBJ1-6	NA	TRBV27	NA	CASSPYSTGIFSPLHF	TGTGCCAGCAGTCCCTACTCCACAGGGATTTTTTCACCCCTCCACTTT
TRBJ2-1	NA	TRBV27	few	CASSSVSYNEQFF	TGTGCCAGCAGTTCCGTATCCTACAATGAGCAGTTCTTC
TRBJ2-1	TRBD2	TRBV7-3	once	CASSLRGSAGGAYNEQFF	TGTGCCAGCAGCTTAAGAGGTAGCGCGGGGGGCGCCTACAATGAGCAGTTCTTC
TRBJ1-1	NA	TRBV2	NA	CASHTRENTEAFF	TGTGCCAGCCATACCAGGGAGAACACTGAAGCTTTCTTT
TRBJ2-7	NA	TRBV11-3	NA	CASSDCSGGGRCYEQYF	TGTGCCAGCAGCGACTGCAGTGGTGGGGGGAGGTGCTACGAGCAGTACTTC
TRBJ1-4	NA	TRBV5-1	few	CASSPGRGTNEKLFF	TGCGCCAGCAGCCCTGGTCGGGGGACGAATGAAAAACTGTTTTTT
TRBJ2-1	TRBD1	TRBV5-1	NA	CASSFASQGGNEQFF	TGCGCCAGCAGCTTTGCCTCACAGGGGGGCAATGAGCAGTTCTTC
TRBJ1-1	NA	TRBV7-9	few	CASSPGVMNTEAFF	TGTGCCAGCAGTCCCGGAGTCATGAACACTGAAGCTTTCTTT
TRBJ2-7	NA	TRBV5-6	once	CASSRGSPYEQYF	TGTGCCAGCAGCAGAGGCAGCCCCTACGAGCAGTACTTC
TRBJ1-2	NA	TRBV7-9	NA	CASSRTAESGGYTF	TGTGCCAGCAGTCGGACAGCCGAGTCTGGTGGCTACACCTTC
TRBJ1-3	NA	TRBV2	NA	CASSVEVWNTIYF	TGTGCCAGCAGTGTTGAGGTCTGGAACACCATATATTTT
TRBJ1-1	NA	TRBV5-5	NA	CASSRTVDTEAFF	TGTGCCAGCAGCCGGACAGTCGACACTGAAGCTTTCTTT
TRBJ1-1	NA	TRBV25-1	NA	CASSEFGRTEAFF	TGTGCCAGCAGTGAATTTGGGCGAACTGAAGCTTTCTTT
TRBJ2-1	NA	TRBV30	NA	CAWSVLAGPYNEQFF	TGTGCCTGGAGTGTACTGGCAGGCCCCTACAATGAGCAGTTCTTC
TRBJ2-1	TRBD2	TRBV6-2/TRBV6-3	NA	CASSGEGLAYNEQFF	TGTGCCAGCAGCGGGGAGGGGCTCGCCTACAATGAGCAGTTCTTC
TRBJ2-5	NA	TRBV2	NA	CASSVDYLETQYF	TGTGCCAGCAGTGTAGACTACTTAGAGACCCAGTACTTC
TRBJ2-3	TRBD2	TRBV24-1	few	CATSDSTSGGADTQYF	TGTGCCACCAGTGATTCTACTAGCGGGGGAGCAGATACGCAGTATTTT
TRBJ2-7	NA	TRBV15	NA	CATSRAPSYEQYF	TGTGCCACCAGCAGAGCGCCCAGTTACGAGCAGTACTTC
TRBJ2-7	NA	TRBV2	NA	CASRVGLGEQYF	TGTGCCAGCAGGGTGGGACTTGGCGAGCAGTACTTC
TRBJ1-1	NA	TRBV6-5	NA	CAIHREYGTEAFF	TGTGCCATCCACAGGGAGTATGGCACTGAAGCTTTCTTT
TRBJ2-5	NA	TRBV5-4	NA	CASSPGWAGETQYF	TGTGCCAGCAGCCCTGGGTGGGCGGGAGAGACCCAGTACTTC
TRBJ2-7	TRBD1	TRBV7-9	NA	CASSLGGTGGYEQYF	TGTGCCAGCAGCTTAGGTGGGACAGGGGGTTACGAGCAGTACTTC
TRBJ1-1	NA	TRBV7-2	NA	CASSKTELNTEAFF	TGTGCCAGCAGCAAGACAGAGTTGAACACTGAAGCTTTCTTT
TRBJ1-1	NA	TRBV7-3	NA	CASSSFAGESTEAFF	TGTGCCAGCAGCTCGTTTGCGGGGGAGTCGACTGAAGCTTTCTTT
TRBJ1-5	NA	TRBV2	NA	CASSAGTIGTPQHF	TGTGCCAGCAGCGCCGGGACTATCGGAACGCCCCAGCATTTT